This T cell receptor (beta chain) was obtained from a study of T cells in Graves' hyperthyroidism and ophthalmopathy. Background on the study: Sampling of peripheral blood happened at initial diagnosis, prior to any treatment.

This clonotype was observed many times. Germline V gene data show CDR1 as SGHRS and CDR2 as YFSETQ. The CDR3 spans 16 residues. Trimming removed 1 base from V and 0 bases from J, with 10 bases in between. Regions amplified from RNA transcripts were the TCR beta CDR3 regions. First-round RT-PCR of the TCR CDR3 relied on the HTBI primer set. TCRdb re-called the multiplex PCR reads with MiXCR, one entry per CDR3 protein. This sample carries about 400,000 distinct CDR3 sequences, about 14% of them seen once, and the ten largest clones take about 20%. The receptor's source is a woman under 40 with Graves' ophthalmopathy. The chain has TRBV5-1 and TRBJ1-4, with unresolved D. The specimen was blood. CDR3 region: CASSLTQASTNEKLFF. CDR3 DNA: TGCGCCAGCAGCTTGACCCAGGCTTCAACTAATGAAAAACTGTTTTTT.